The 29 T cell receptor beta chains below come from one sample, sequenced in a study of blood T cell repertoires in COVID-19. Repertoires were generated with immunoSEQ multiplex PCR, while TCRdb's copy carries only in-frame clones and drops some. The sample has around 68,000 clones; around 80% are singletons. The sequencing input was peripheral blood. Source of these receptors: a human donor in a cohort sampled during active COVID-19.

The chain uses TRBV28 and TRBJ1-4; 9 positions match TRBD1. The CDR3 covers 15 residues. Germline CDR1 is MDHEN and CDR2 is SYDVKM. J gave up 6 bases and V 6 bases, and 8 bases lay outside the gene matches. The CDR3 DNA follows: TGTGCCAGCAGCCTAGTCTGGGACAGGGATGAAAAACTGTTTTTT. The encoded protein is CASSLVWDRDEKLFF.

The V and J genes are TRBV28 and TRBJ2-7, with TRBD2 matching over 7 bases. J lost 3 bases, V lost 3 bases, and 5 bases had no gene match. This CDR3 contains 14 residues. CDR1 MDHEN and CDR2 SYDVKM come from the germline V gene. CDR3 DNA sequence: TGTGCCAGCAGTTTTAGTAGCGGGCTCTACGAGCAGTACTTC. It is translated as CASSFSSGLYEQYF.

The chain employs TRBV9 and TRBJ2-5, with 8 positions matching TRBD2. Trimming at V came to 4 bases and at J to 4 bases, leaving 9 bases not matched to a gene. CDR1 and CDR2 from the germline V gene are SGDLS and YYNGEE. The CDR3 sequence is 15 residues long. The chain's CDR3 is CASSPREGLGETQYF. The CDR3 nucleotides read TGTGCCAGCAGCCCCCGGGAGGGGTTAGGAGAGACCCAGTACTTC.

The genes are TRBV19 and TRBJ2-7; TRBD2 aligns across 14 bases. The CDR3 contains 18 residues. V shed 1 base, J shed 6 bases, and the junction held 11 bases outside the gene matches. CDR1 and CDR2 (germline): LNHDA, SQIVND (reference sequence). The CDR3 sequence is CASSIGAGTSGRGAEQYF. Written as DNA, the CDR3 is TGTGCCAGTAGTATAGGGGCCGGGACTAGCGGGAGAGGGGCCGAGCAGTACTTC.

This clone was recorded only once. CDR3 region: CALSGGQGDIQYF. CDR3 sequence (DNA): TGTGCCCTTTCTGGAGGACAGGGTGACATTCAGTACTTC. This chain uses TRBV30 with TRBJ2-4; 8 bases line up with TRBD1. Germline V gives CDR1 GTSNPN, CDR2 SVGIG (reference sequence). The CDR3 runs 13 residues. V was clipped by 8 bases and J by 8 bases; unmatched bases: 11.

This clone was counted once. The chain recombines TRBV19 with TRBJ1-2; 7 bases match TRBD1. After removal of 7 bases from V and 8 bases from J, the junction contained 19 bases not matched to a gene. CDR1 is LNHDA and CDR2 is SQIVND in the germline V gene (reference sequence). The CDR3 consists of 16 residues. The CDR3: CASIDRADLSLWGYTF. The CDR3 DNA reads TGTGCCAGTATCGACAGGGCGGACTTATCTCTATGGGGCTACACCTTC. Combining the CDR3 with reference TRBV19 and TRBJ1-2 gives the whole variable domain DGGITQSPKYLFRKEGQNVTLSCEQNLNHDAMYWYRQDPGQGLRLIYYSQIVNDFQKGDIAEGYSVSREKKESFPLTVTSAQKNPTAFYLCASIDRADLSLWGYTFGSGTRLTVV.

The rearrangement uses TRBV29-1 and TRBJ2-7; 11 nucleotides match TRBD2. Germline values: CDR1 SQVTM, CDR2 ANQGSEA. The V and J ends lost 3 bases and 2 bases, in that order; junction bases with no gene match: 3. This CDR3 is 14 amino acids long. CDR3 bases: TGCAGCGTTGAGGGGACTAGCGGACCCTACGAGCAGTACTTC. It codes for CSVEGTSGPYEQYF.

This clone has only a few counts. This sequence joins TRBV27 and TRBJ1-5; unclear D gene. The CDR3 runs to 12 residues. Per the germline V gene, CDR1 is MNHEY and CDR2 is SMNVEV (reference sequence). V lost 5 bases and J lost 9, with 11 bases in between. The CDR3 region is CASSPTRGPQHF. The CDR3, as DNA: TGTGCCAGCAGTCCCACTCGGGGGCCCCAGCATTTT.

The chain recombines TRBV25-1 with TRBJ2-4; D unresolved. V was trimmed by 4 bases and J by 5 bases, leaving 9 bases between them. There are 13 residues in the CDR3. Germline CDR1 is MGHDK and CDR2 is SYGVNS. CDR3 region: CASSAPSENIQYF. Written as DNA, the CDR3 is TGTGCCAGCAGTGCCCCATCGGAAAACATTCAGTACTTC.

The gene calls are TRBV10-3 and TRBJ1-1; 7 nucleotides match TRBD1. Germline lookup yields CDR1 ENHRY and CDR2 SYGVKD. The length of the CDR3 is 13 residues. Trimming took 10 bases from V and 0 from J; bases not matched to a gene: 5. CDR3 DNA sequence: TGTGCCACCAGACAGGGAATGAACACTGAAGCTTTCTTT. The encoded protein is CATRQGMNTEAFF.

The chain couples TRBV3-1 (or the pseudogene TRBV3-2) to TRBJ1-5; 11 bases fit TRBD1. Germline V lookup: CDR1 LGHDT, CDR2 YNNKEL (reference sequence). The CDR3 has 18 residues. V shed 4 bases and J 2 bases; nucleotides not matched to a gene: 10. CDR3 bases: TGTGCCAGCAGCCGCTCCGGGGGACAGGGGGGCCGCAATCAGCCCCAGCATTTT. Translating it yields CASSRSGGQGGRNQPQHF.

V usage is TRBV11-2 and J usage is TRBJ2-1; 7 bases agree with TRBD2. The CDR3 sequence is 16 residues long. Per germline, CDR1 SGHAT and CDR2 FQNNGV. The junction had 9 bases not matched to a gene; V was cut back by 4 bases and J by 3 bases. CDR3 amino acids: CASSSVLAADYNEQFF. DNA for the CDR3: TGTGCCAGCAGCTCCGTTCTAGCGGCAGACTACAATGAGCAGTTCTTC.

The chain combines TRBV24-1 with TRBJ2-3, with TRBD2 as a possible D gene (6 bases). The CDR3 extends over 17 amino acids. Trimming cost V 2 bases and J 6 bases, with 20 bases left between them. Germline V CDR1 and CDR2: KGHDR, SFDVKD. The CDR3 is CATSDSEYGLSPDTQYF. The CDR3 DNA follows: TGTGCCACCAGTGATTCGGAATACGGACTATCCCCGGATACGCAGTATTTT.

V gene TRBV4-3 combines with J gene TRBJ2-7; TRBD2 is a possible D gene (5 bases). The V gene's germline CDR1 is LGHNA and CDR2 YSLEER. This CDR3 has 16 amino acids. V lost 0 bases to trimming and J lost 0 bases, with 12 bases between them. The CDR3 DNA is TGCGCCAGCAGCCAAGACGTTAGTGGGAGCTCCTACGAGCAGTACTTC. Its protein product is CASSQDVSGSSYEQYF.

The rearrangement joins TRBV5-6 to TRBJ2-5; 16 bases fit TRBD2. CDR3 length equals 18 residues. Trimming took 4 bases from V and 1 from J; bases not matched to a gene: 7. CDR1 and CDR2 (germline): SGHDT, YYEEEE. The CDR3 spells CASSTPGLAGGSQETQYF. The CDR3 DNA sequence: TGTGCCAGCAGCACTCCGGGACTAGCGGGAGGGTCCCAAGAGACCCAGTACTTC.

The chain joins TRBV4-2 to TRBJ2-7; D gene ambiguous. The germline V gene encodes CDR1 LGHNA and CDR2 YNFKEQ. Trimming removed 2 bases at V and 0 bases at J, with 8 bases between. CDR3 size: 14 residues. In DNA, the CDR3 is TGTGCCAGCAGCCAAACACACCTCTCCTACGAGCAGTACTTC. As protein: CASSQTHLSYEQYF.

The rearrangement links TRBV28 to TRBJ2-3, with D maybe TRBD2 (5 bases). This CDR3 region has 15 residues. Germline CDR1 MDHEN, CDR2 SYDVKM. The V end was cut by 5 bases, the J end by 5 bases, with 17 bases between. CDR3 protein: CASSSGLFAGDTQYF. The CDR3 DNA sequence: TGTGCCAGCAGTAGCGGTCTCTTCGCGGGAGATACGCAGTATTTT.

This rearrangement joins TRBV10-1 to TRBJ2-7, with 11 bases lining up with TRBD2. Germline values: CDR1 WNHNN, CDR2 SYGVQD (reference sequence). The CDR3 extends over 15 amino acids. V gave up 6 bases and J gave up 0 bases; unmatched junction bases: 4. CDR3 in amino acids: CASRPGLAVSYEQYF. For the CDR3, the DNA is TGCGCCAGCAGGCCGGGACTAGCGGTCTCCTACGAGCAGTACTTC.

The sample holds one count of this clone. V gene TRBV5-4 combines with J gene TRBJ2-5; 7 bases map to TRBD1. Unmatched junction bases numbered 7, after V lost 4 bases and J lost 1 base. The CDR3 consists of 15 residues. Germline V gene sequence: CDR1 SGHNT, CDR2 YYREEE (reference sequence). The CDR3 loop reads CASSGRTGFQETQYF. CDR3 coding DNA: TGTGCCAGCAGCGGTAGGACAGGTTTCCAAGAGACCCAGTACTTC.

The CDR3 bases are TGTGCCAGCAGCACTAGTGCCCTCCTACTAGGACGGTTCACAGATACGCAGTATTTT. This codes for CASSTSALLLGRFTDTQYF. The rearrangement joins TRBV7-8 to TRBJ2-3; a possible D gene is TRBD2 (5 bases). CDR1 is SGHVS and CDR2 is FQNEAQ in the germline V gene. The CDR3 totals 19 residues. Trimming removed 5 bases from V and 2 bases from J, with 26 bases in between.

The rearrangement joins TRBV3-1 (or the pseudogene TRBV3-2) to TRBJ2-3; weak D call: TRBD2 (6 bases). V was pared by 0 bases and J by 3 bases, with 28 bases between. The germline V gene has CDR1 LGHDT and CDR2 YNNKEL (reference sequence). The CDR3 has 21 residues. The DNA of the CDR3 is TGTGCCAGCAGCCAAGATCGAGCCTTAAATTCGGAGGGGTTCGAAACAGATACGCAGTATTTT. Translation: CASSQDRALNSEGFETDTQYF.

The chain uses TRBV3-1 (or the pseudogene TRBV3-2) and TRBJ2-5; D perhaps matches TRBD2 (6 bases). Germline V gene sequence: CDR1 LGHDT, CDR2 YNNKEL (reference sequence). The CDR3 has 13 residues. Trimming pared 3 bases from V and 7 bases from J, leaving 12 bases between. In DNA, the CDR3 is TGTGCCAGCAGCCAGGGGGGTGGAGGGACCCAGTACTTC. Encoded protein: CASSQGGGGTQYF.

The V and J genes are TRBV27 and TRBJ2-3; 8 bases match TRBD2. Germline V gene lookup returns CDR1 MNHEY and CDR2 SMNVEV (reference sequence). CDR3 size: 20 residues. The J segment lost 1 base and the V segment lost 5 bases, leaving 20 bases of the junction unmatched. CDR3 bases: TGTGCCAGCAGTCAATTCCCCTTTGCGGGAGGCCGGTTCGGCACAGATACGCAGTATTTT. Protein sequence: CASSQFPFAGGRFGTDTQYF.

This CDR3 is CASSSPVGGRTYNEQFF. The DNA for the CDR3 is TGTGCCAGCAGCTCCCCGGTAGGCGGGAGGACCTACAATGAGCAGTTCTTC. This chain uses TRBV5-8 with TRBJ2-1, with 8 positions matching TRBD2. Germline values: CDR1 SGHTS, CDR2 YDEGEE. CDR3 length: 17 amino acids. Losses at the gene ends were 3 bases for V and 2 bases for J; bases not matched to a gene: 10. Full variable domain (missing parts from reference TRBV5-8 and TRBJ2-1): EAGVTQSPTHLIKTRGQQATLRCSPISGHTSVYWYQQALGLGLQFLLWYDEGEERNRGNFPPRFSGRQFPNYSSELNVNALELEDSALYLCASSSPVGGRTYNEQFFGPGTRLTVL.

J is TRBJ2-2 and V is TRBV4-1; 10 nucleotides line up with TRBD2. The CDR3 is 17 residues long. The junction had 9 bases not matched to a gene; V was cut back by 3 bases and J by 5 bases. Germline CDR1 and CDR2: MGHRA and YSYEKL. This CDR3 reads CASSHGSLSGRTGELFF. The CDR3 DNA reads TGCGCCAGCAGCCATGGGTCACTTAGCGGGAGGACCGGGGAGCTGTTTTTT.

The rearrangement links TRBV6-6 to TRBJ2-1; TRBD1 matches at 8 bases. The germline gives CDR1 MNHNY, CDR2 SVGAGI (reference sequence). This CDR3 comprises 15 residues. V was clipped by 5 bases and J by 6 bases; unmatched bases: 9. This chain's CDR3 is CASSGQGRRGNEQFF. The CDR3, as DNA: TGTGCCAGCAGTGGACAGGGACGGAGGGGCAATGAGCAGTTCTTC.

The chain carries TRBV19 and TRBJ2-2; D possibly corresponds to TRBD1 (6 bases). Germline loops: CDR1 LNHDA, CDR2 SQIVND (reference sequence). V was pared by 8 bases and J by 7 bases, with 20 bases between. The CDR3 is 15 residues long. The CDR3 nucleotides are TGTGCCAGTGTACCGGGACACCTCATTGGCGGGGAGCTGTTTTTT. This sequence encodes CASVPGHLIGGELFF. Combining the CDR3 with reference TRBV19 and TRBJ2-2 gives the whole variable domain DGGITQSPKYLFRKEGQNVTLSCEQNLNHDAMYWYRQDPGQGLRLIYYSQIVNDFQKGDIAEGYSVSREKKESFPLTVTSAQKNPTAFYLCASVPGHLIGGELFFGEGSRLTVL.

The V gene is TRBV20-1, the J gene TRBJ1-1; D remains unclear. Germline lookup yields CDR1 DFQATT and CDR2 SNEGSKA (reference sequence). The CDR3 extends over 11 amino acids. The V end was cut by 5 bases, the J end by 3 bases, with 7 bases between. The CDR3 is CSAVLYTEAFF. The DNA of the CDR3 is TGCAGTGCTGTCCTTTACACTGAAGCTTTCTTT.

This clone was seen more than once but under ten times. The genes are TRBV30 and TRBJ2-7; D might be TRBD1 (5 bases). Trimming cost V 2 bases and J 7 bases, with 12 bases left between them. The germline V gene has CDR1 GTSNPN and CDR2 SVGIG (reference sequence). The CDR3 sequence is 12 residues long. CDR3 loop: CAWSNGAGEQYF. The DNA of the CDR3 is TGTGCCTGGAGTAATGGGGCTGGGGAGCAGTACTTC.